A single sample gave rise to the 20 T cell receptor beta chains below, sequenced in a study of blood T cell repertoires in COVID-19. Sequenced by immunoSEQ multiplex PCR; TCRdb stores in-frame clones only, minus some. The data show 250,000 to 300,000 clones, with 70% to 90% seen just once and approximately 12% held by the top ten. The specimen sequenced was peripheral blood. These receptors were collected from a woman aged 55-75 years with acute or convalescent COVID-19.

The V call is TRBV6-4, the J call TRBJ1-6, with TRBD1 matching over 7 bases. The germline V gene has CDR1 MRHNA and CDR2 SNTAGT. CDR3 length: 15 residues. J lost 9 bases, V lost 4 bases, and 9 bases had no gene match. Written as DNA, the CDR3 is TGTGCCAGCAGTGTCGACGGTGCAGGGGGTTCACCCCTCCACTTT. It encodes CASSVDGAGGSPLHF.

V is TRBV28 and J is TRBJ2-1; 9 bases are a match to TRBD1. J lost 4 bases, V lost 4 bases, and 8 bases had no gene match. This CDR3 comprises 16 residues. Germline V gene data show CDR1 as MDHEN and CDR2 as SYDVKM. CDR3 DNA sequence: TGTGCCAGCAGTTCCCCCAGACAGGGGGGATACAATGAGCAGTTCTTC. As protein: CASSSPRQGGYNEQFF.

This clone was picked up a small number of times. This chain connects TRBV3-1 (or the pseudogene TRBV3-2) to TRBJ1-3, with D possibly TRBD1 on 5 matching bases. Trimming removed 10 bases from V and 1 base from J, with 17 bases in between. CDR1 LGHDT and CDR2 YNNKEL come from the germline V gene (reference sequence). The CDR3 contains 15 residues. Here the CDR3 reads CATWGGPISGNTIYF. CDR3 in DNA: TGTGCCACCTGGGGGGGACCTATATCTGGAAACACCATATATTTT.

This chain connects TRBV7-8 to TRBJ2-1; TRBD2 might be the D (5 bases). The length of the CDR3 is 15 residues. Germline V gives CDR1 SGHVS, CDR2 FQNEAQ. V dropped 4 bases and J dropped 4 bases, with 14 bases sitting between them. CDR3 in amino acids: CASSSGWERYNEQFF. CDR3 coding DNA: TGTGCCAGCAGCTCCGGTTGGGAGAGATACAATGAGCAGTTCTTC. The full variable domain, in which reference TRBV7-8 and TRBJ2-1 provide the parts outside the CDR3, is GAGVSQSPRYKVAKRGQDVALRCDPISGHVSLFWYQQALGQGPEFLTYFQNEAQLDKSGLPSDRFFAERPEGSVSTLKIQRTQQEDSAVYLCASSSGWERYNEQFFGPGTRLTVL.

The chain is built from TRBV19 and TRBJ1-6; D remains unclear. This CDR3 comprises 12 residues. V lost 9 bases, J lost 4 bases, and 7 bases lay in between. CDR1 and CDR2 (germline): LNHDA, SQIVND (reference sequence). The CDR3, as DNA: TGTGCCAGCACCGGGTATAATTCACCCCTCCACTTT. Its protein is CASTGYNSPLHF.

The chain has TRBV5-6 and TRBJ2-1; tentative D call: TRBD1 (6 bases). Germline CDR1 and CDR2: SGHDT and YYEEEE. Deletions cut 4 bases from V and 0 bases from J, with 11 bases between. The CDR3 covers 15 residues. CDR3 amino acids: CASSQGQSSYNEQFF. The DNA of the CDR3 is TGTGCCAGCAGCCAAGGACAGAGCTCCTACAATGAGCAGTTCTTC.

The chain is built from TRBV5-4 and TRBJ1-2, with a tentative D call TRBD1 (6 bases). In germline, CDR1 is SGHNT, CDR2 YYREEE (reference sequence). This CDR3 has 15 residues. Trimming stripped 0 bases from V and 6 bases from J, with 15 bases between. The CDR3 is CASSLERGAGDGYTF. DNA of the CDR3: TGTGCCAGCAGCTTGGAACGGGGGGCTGGAGATGGCTACACCTTC.

This sequence joins TRBV28 and TRBJ2-7; TRBD2 matches 9 bases. The CDR3 extends over 16 amino acids. Germline loops: CDR1 MDHEN, CDR2 SYDVKM. V lost 3 bases to trimming and J lost 3 bases; unmatched junction nucleotides: 9. The CDR3, as DNA: TGTGCCAGCAGTTTCAAGCGGGGGGTTATTTACTACGAGCAGTACTTC. Protein product: CASSFKRGVIYYEQYF.

The chain links TRBV18 to TRBJ2-7, with D perhaps matching TRBD1 (5 bases). This CDR3 contains 15 residues. V lost 3 bases to trimming and J lost 4 bases, with 16 bases between them. Per the germline V gene, CDR1 is KGHSH and CDR2 is LQKENI. CDR3 bases: TGTGCCAGCTCACCGGACCGGACACCAAAGTACGAGCAGTACTTC. Amino acid sequence: CASSPDRTPKYEQYF.

The rearrangement uses TRBV7-2 and TRBJ2-7; 7 nucleotides align to TRBD1. J was trimmed by 0 bases and V by 5 bases; bases with no gene match: 4. The CDR3 runs 14 residues. CDR1 and CDR2 (germline): SGHTA, FQGNSA. Here the CDR3 DNA reads TGTGCCAGCAGCGTGGACAGGTTCTCCTACGAGCAGTACTTC. This encodes CASSVDRFSYEQYF.

The V call is TRBV6-5, the J call TRBJ1-2; D gene ambiguous. The V and J ends lost 8 bases and 3 bases respectively, with 7 bases between them. The germline V gene has CDR1 MNHEY and CDR2 SVGAGI. The length of the CDR3 is 11 residues. The CDR3 bases are TGTGCCAGCTTGGCAGACTATGGCTACACCTTC. Translating it yields CASLADYGYTF.

This clone has just one count. The chain carries TRBV9 and TRBJ2-3; 8 nucleotides agree with TRBD2. The junction had 16 bases not matched to a gene; V was cut back by 1 base and J by 6 bases. Germline lookup yields CDR1 SGDLS and CDR2 YYNGEE. The CDR3 totals 18 residues. The CDR3 spells CASSVSSGNLRGIDTQYF. The CDR3 DNA follows: TGTGCCAGCAGCGTAAGTAGCGGGAATCTCCGGGGGATTGATACGCAGTATTTT.

V gene TRBV27 combines with J gene TRBJ1-5, with 8 positions matching TRBD1. Germline lookup yields CDR1 MNHEY and CDR2 SMNVEV (reference sequence). This CDR3 is 14 amino acids long. J gave up 6 bases and V 5 bases, and 6 bases lay outside the gene matches. CDR3: CASSGQGLGQPQHF. Here the CDR3 DNA reads TGTGCCAGCAGTGGACAGGGCTTAGGTCAGCCCCAGCATTTT.

This chain connects TRBV6-5 to TRBJ2-7, with D maybe TRBD2 (6 bases). This CDR3 has 12 residues. V lost 6 bases, J lost 7 bases, and 13 bases lay in between. Germline V gene sequence: CDR1 MNHEY, CDR2 SVGAGI. The CDR3 nucleotides are TGTGCCAGCAGACCTGAGGAGGGGGAGCAGTACTTC. This codes for CASRPEEGEQYF.

The rearrangement links TRBV3-1 (or the pseudogene TRBV3-2) to TRBJ2-5, with TRBD2 identical over 10 bases. Germline values: CDR1 LGHDT, CDR2 YNNKEL (reference sequence). The CDR3 runs 15 residues. V lost 2 bases, J lost 2 bases, and 2 bases stayed unmatched. CDR3 sequence reads: CASSQLAGVQETQYF. CDR3 sequence (DNA): TGTGCCAGCAGCCAACTAGCGGGGGTACAAGAGACCCAGTACTTC.

The gene calls are TRBV7-2 and TRBJ2-3; tentative D call: TRBD2 (6 bases). The V and J ends lost 5 bases and 3 bases respectively, with 21 bases between them. This CDR3 is 17 amino acids long. CDR1 and CDR2 from the germline V gene are SGHTA and FQGNSA. The CDR3 spells CASSIYRGGSVTDTQYF. CDR3 nucleotides: TGTGCCAGCAGCATCTACCGCGGAGGGTCGGTGACAGATACGCAGTATTTT.

This chain uses TRBV6-1 with TRBJ2-6; 8 bases match TRBD1. The length of the CDR3 is 19 residues. V shed 3 bases, J shed 4 bases, and the junction held 14 bases outside the gene matches. In germline, CDR1 is MNHNS, CDR2 SASEGT. CDR3 amino acids: CASSDTWRQGFSGANVLTF. The CDR3 region has the DNA TGTGCCAGCAGTGACACCTGGAGACAGGGGTTCTCAGGGGCCAACGTCCTGACTTTC.

The sample holds one count of this clone. The chain links TRBV15 to TRBJ2-5; 11 bases map to TRBD1. The CDR3 contains 16 residues. The V segment lost 0 bases and the J segment 5 bases; nucleotides outside the gene matches: 5. The germline gives CDR1 LNHNV, CDR2 YYDKDF (reference sequence). Written as DNA, the CDR3 is TGTGCCACCAGCAGAGATTGGACAGGGGGCGGGGAGACCCAGTACTTC. Its translation is CATSRDWTGGGETQYF.

This clone came up once. The V gene is TRBV10-3, the J gene TRBJ1-1; D is ambiguous. CDR1 and CDR2 (germline): ENHRY, SYGVKD. This CDR3 spans 13 amino acids. Between the trimmed V and J ends, which lost 6 bases and 1 base, there was a span of 9 bases. The CDR3, as DNA: TGTGCCATCAGAAGTGACTGGAACACTGAAGCTTTCTTT. It yields the protein CAIRSDWNTEAFF.

On this clone: Other DNA sequences in the sample encode the same CDR3. The rearrangement uses TRBV5-1 and TRBJ1-5, with TRBD1 identical over 7 bases. V was pared by 0 bases and J by 4 bases, with 4 bases of the junction left unmatched. Germline CDR1 is SGHRS and CDR2 is YFSETQ. The CDR3 extends over 15 amino acids. DNA for the CDR3: TGCGCCAGCAGCTTGGGACAGGGCGAAAATCAGCCCCAGCATTTT. It is translated as CASSLGQGENQPQHF.